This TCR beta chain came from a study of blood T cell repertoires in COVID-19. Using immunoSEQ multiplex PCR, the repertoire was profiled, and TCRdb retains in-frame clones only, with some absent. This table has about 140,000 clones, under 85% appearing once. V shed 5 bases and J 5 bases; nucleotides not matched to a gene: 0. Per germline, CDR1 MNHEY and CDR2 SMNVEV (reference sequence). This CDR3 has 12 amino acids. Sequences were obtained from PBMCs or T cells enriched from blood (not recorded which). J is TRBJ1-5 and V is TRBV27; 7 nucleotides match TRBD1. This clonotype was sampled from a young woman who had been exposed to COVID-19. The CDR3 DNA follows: TGTGCCAGCAGTACAGGGGATCAGCCCCAGCATTTT. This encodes CASSTGDQPQHF.